The 16 T cell receptor beta chains given below trace back to one sample, sequenced in a study of beta chain features in type 1 diabetes. All of the isolated RNA was reverse transcribed, so expressed TCRB transcripts were sequenced. Produced via immunoSEQ multiplex PCR; TCRdb's table is partial and in-frame only. The data hold under 400,000 clones, with roughly a fifth observed a single time. The sequencing sample was made of naive CD4+ T cells from blood. The source of these receptors is a woman younger than 30 in good health.

This clone was observed a handful of times. This chain uses TRBV4-2 with TRBJ1-2; possibly TRBD1 for D (6 bases). CDR3 length equals 14 residues. V lost 1 base, J lost 2 bases, and 8 bases lay in between. CDR1 and CDR2 (germline): LGHNA, YNFKEQ. The CDR3 sequence is CASSQARGNYGYTF. Written as DNA, the CDR3 is TGTGCCAGCAGCCAAGCAAGGGGGAACTATGGCTACACCTTC.

This clone turned up a few times. This sequence joins TRBV9 and TRBJ2-3; 12 nucleotides line up with TRBD2. CDR1 and CDR2 from the germline V gene are SGDLS and YYNGEE. With V trimmed by 7 bases and J by 4 bases, 4 bases remained unmatched. The CDR3 has 14 residues. The CDR3: CASQLAGGADTQYF. In nucleotides, the CDR3 is TGTGCCAGCCAACTAGCGGGAGGAGCAGATACGCAGTATTTT.

V is TRBV19 and J is TRBJ1-2; D gene unclear. The V gene lost 4 bases and the J gene lost 2 bases, with 8 bases spanning the gap. Per the germline V gene, CDR1 is LNHDA and CDR2 is SQIVND (reference sequence). The CDR3 is 13 amino acids. As DNA, the CDR3 is TGTGCCAGTAGTACACACAGCAACTATGGCTACACCTTC. Protein sequence: CASSTHSNYGYTF.

This chain joins TRBV30 and TRBJ2-7; possibly TRBD1 for D (5 bases). CDR1 and CDR2 (germline): GTSNPN, SVGIG (reference sequence). The germline V and J ends were trimmed by 3 bases and 2 bases, with 8 bases remaining between them. The CDR3 has 12 amino acids. This CDR3 reads CAWSMTAYEQYF. The CDR3 nucleotides are TGTGCCTGGAGCATGACAGCCTACGAGCAGTACTTC.

This clone was detected a few times. This chain joins TRBV11-1 and TRBJ2-1, with 9 nucleotides matching TRBD2. Per germline, CDR1 SGHAT and CDR2 FQDESV (reference sequence). Germline trimming cut 5 bases from V and 6 bases from J; bases unmatched to any gene: 5. The CDR3 loop spans 14 amino acids. CDR3 coding DNA: TGTGCCAGCAGCCTCAGCGGGAGGTCCAATGAGCAGTTCTTC. Translated, it gives CASSLSGRSNEQFF.

The chain carries TRBV12-5 and TRBJ1-1; tentative D call: TRBD1 (5 bases). The CDR3 has 15 residues. Germline-derived CDR1 and CDR2 are LGHNT and FRNRAP. Trimming took 0 bases from V and 0 from J, leaving 8 bases between them. CDR3 DNA sequence: TGTGCTAGTGGTTTGGTAGGACATATGAACACTGAAGCTTTCTTT. This codes for CASGLVGHMNTEAFF.

Written as DNA, the CDR3 is TGTGCCAGCAGCCCTGAGCACAGTGAGCAGTTCTTC. Its translation: CASSPEHSEQFF. The chain uses TRBV7-9 and TRBJ2-1, with D hard to call. Trimming left V 5 bases short and J 9 bases short, with 11 bases between. CDR1 SEHNR and CDR2 FQNEAQ come from the germline V gene (reference sequence). The CDR3 runs to 12 residues.

This clone turned up a few times. The rearrangement joins TRBV19 to TRBJ2-3, with 7 nucleotides matching TRBD1. The CDR3 spans 13 residues. V shed 7 bases and J 0 bases; nucleotides not matched to a gene: 1. Germline V gives CDR1 LNHDA, CDR2 SQIVND (reference sequence). The DNA for the CDR3 is TGTGCCAGTACAGGGGGAAGCACAGATACGCAGTATTTT. Its translation is CASTGGSTDTQYF.

The gene calls are TRBV2 and TRBJ1-1, with 7 bases lining up with TRBD1. The CDR3 spans 13 residues. From germline, CDR1 is SNHLY and CDR2 FYNNEI. Unmatched junction bases numbered 9, after V lost 4 bases and J lost 10 bases. CDR3 DNA sequence: TGTGCCAGCAGTGGAGACAGGGAAGCTGTAGCTTTCTTT. Protein: CASSGDREAVAFF.

The chain links TRBV9 to TRBJ2-5, with 8 bases matching TRBD2. Germline V gene lookup returns CDR1 SGDLS and CDR2 YYNGEE. CDR3 length equals 16 residues. The trim removed 0 bases at V and 5 bases at J, leaving 9 bases unmatched. CDR3: CASSVVAAGAAETQYF. CDR3 nucleotides: TGTGCCAGCAGCGTAGTAGCAGCGGGAGCAGCCGAGACCCAGTACTTC.

With respect to this clone: Other nucleotide sequences from this sample produce the same CDR3. The chain couples TRBV18 to TRBJ2-5, with D tentatively TRBD2 (5 bases). Trimming cost V 3 bases and J 3 bases, with 8 bases left between them. CDR1 is KGHSH and CDR2 is LQKENI in the germline V gene. The CDR3 is 13 amino acids. The CDR3: CASSPPGEETQYF. The DNA for the CDR3 is TGTGCCAGCTCACCTCCCGGGGAAGAGACCCAGTACTTC.

This clone turned up a few times. The chain has TRBV7-9 and TRBJ2-7; TRBD1 matches at 7 bases. From germline, CDR1 is SEHNR and CDR2 FQNEAQ (reference sequence). V lost 7 bases and J lost 2; bases outside the gene matches: 11. This CDR3 region has 15 residues. In nucleotides, the CDR3 is TGTGCCAGCATCCCCCGGGGACAGAGCACCTACGAGCAGTACTTC. This sequence encodes CASIPRGQSTYEQYF. Looking up the rest from reference TRBV7-9 and TRBJ2-7 gives the full variable domain: DTGVSQNPRHKITKRGQNVTFRCDPISEHNRLYWYRQTLGQGPEFLTYFQNEAQLEKSRLLSDRFSAERPKGSFSTLEIQRTEQGDSAMYLCASIPRGQSTYEQYFGPGTRLTVT.

For the CDR3, the DNA is TGTGCCTGGAGTGTAAAGGGGGTCTACGAGCAGTACTTC. Protein sequence: CAWSVKGVYEQYF. The chain recombines TRBV30 with TRBJ2-7; a weak D match, TRBD1 (6 bases). The CDR3 length is 13 residues. With 0 bases removed from V and 3 bases from J, the gap between germline ends came to 9 bases. Per germline, CDR1 GTSNPN and CDR2 SVGIG (reference sequence). Supplemented by reference TRBV30 and TRBJ2-7, the full variable domain reads SQTIHQWPATLVQPVGSPLSLECTVEGTSNPNLYWYRQAAGRGLQLLFYSVGIGQISSEVPQNLSASRPQDRQFILSSKKLLLSDSGFYLCAWSVKGVYEQYFGPGTRLTVT.

This clone was seen only a few times. Here the CDR3 reads CASSKGTGSPANSPLHF. The CDR3 nucleotides are TGTGCCAGCAGCAAAGGGACAGGGTCCCCCGCAAATTCACCCCTCCACTTT. The chain is built from TRBV5-4 and TRBJ1-6; 9 bases are shared with TRBD1. V dropped 4 bases and J dropped 7; count of bases not matched to a gene: 12. The CDR3 contains 17 residues. Germline V CDR1 and CDR2: SGHNT, YYREEE (reference sequence).

J is TRBJ2-1 and V is TRBV18; D may be TRBD1 (6 bases). The CDR3 is made up of 16 amino acids. Trimming stripped 4 bases from V and 4 bases from J, with 17 bases between. Germline CDR1 KGHSH, CDR2 LQKENI. CDR3: CASSRRKGEFYNEQFF. The DNA for the CDR3 is TGTGCCAGCTCACGGCGGAAGGGGGAGTTTTACAATGAGCAGTTCTTC.

The CDR3 loop is CASSRDWFTEQYF. The CDR3 bases are TGTGCCAGTAGTAGGGACTGGTTCACCGAGCAGTACTTC. This chain joins TRBV19 and TRBJ2-7; perhaps TRBD2 as D (6 bases). The germline V and J ends were trimmed by 4 bases and 6 bases, with 13 bases remaining between them. The CDR3 totals 13 residues. Germline V CDR1 and CDR2: LNHDA, SQIVND (reference sequence).